Below are 2 T cell receptor beta chains sequenced from a single sample in a study of shared clonotypes between healthy human individuals. The method was immunoSEQ multiplex PCR; TCRdb's version includes in-frame clones alone and lacks a portion of them. The sample has more than 1,200,000 clones; roughly 98.5% are singletons. The sequencing input was naive CD4+ T cells sorted from blood. Subset here: CD45RA+ positively selected. These receptors originate from a man aged 30 to 39 in good health.

The gene calls are TRBV11-3 and TRBJ2-3, with a weak D call TRBD1 (5 bases). This CDR3 has 14 residues. Trimming left V 5 bases short and J 1 base short, with 10 bases between. The germline V gene encodes CDR1 SGHNT and CDR2 YENEEA. In nucleotides, the CDR3 is TGTGCCAGCAGCCCCCAGGGTGGCACAGATACGCAGTATTTT. Encoded protein: CASSPQGGTDTQYF.

This sequence joins TRBV9 and TRBJ2-5; TRBD2 matches at 13 bases. The CDR3 covers 16 residues. J lost 5 bases, V lost 2 bases, and 6 bases had no gene match. Looked up from germline, CDR1 is SGDLS and CDR2 is YYNGEE. CDR3 in amino acids: CASSVGGLAGLETQYF. The CDR3 nucleotides are TGTGCCAGCAGCGTCGGGGGACTAGCGGGATTGGAGACCCAGTACTTC.